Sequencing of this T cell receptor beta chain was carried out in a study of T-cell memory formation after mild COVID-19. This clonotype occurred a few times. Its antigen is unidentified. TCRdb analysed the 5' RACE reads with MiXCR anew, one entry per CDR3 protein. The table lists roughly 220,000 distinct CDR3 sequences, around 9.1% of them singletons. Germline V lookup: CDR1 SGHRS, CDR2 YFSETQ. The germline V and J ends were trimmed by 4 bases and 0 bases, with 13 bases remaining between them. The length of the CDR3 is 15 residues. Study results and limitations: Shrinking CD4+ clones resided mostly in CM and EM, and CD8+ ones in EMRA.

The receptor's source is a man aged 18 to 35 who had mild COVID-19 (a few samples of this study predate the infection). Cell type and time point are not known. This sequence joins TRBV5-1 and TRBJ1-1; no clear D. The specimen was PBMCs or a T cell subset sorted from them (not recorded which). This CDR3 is CASSQGPTMNTEAFF. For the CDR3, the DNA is TGCGCCAGCAGCCAAGGACCGACAATGAACACTGAAGCTTTCTTT.